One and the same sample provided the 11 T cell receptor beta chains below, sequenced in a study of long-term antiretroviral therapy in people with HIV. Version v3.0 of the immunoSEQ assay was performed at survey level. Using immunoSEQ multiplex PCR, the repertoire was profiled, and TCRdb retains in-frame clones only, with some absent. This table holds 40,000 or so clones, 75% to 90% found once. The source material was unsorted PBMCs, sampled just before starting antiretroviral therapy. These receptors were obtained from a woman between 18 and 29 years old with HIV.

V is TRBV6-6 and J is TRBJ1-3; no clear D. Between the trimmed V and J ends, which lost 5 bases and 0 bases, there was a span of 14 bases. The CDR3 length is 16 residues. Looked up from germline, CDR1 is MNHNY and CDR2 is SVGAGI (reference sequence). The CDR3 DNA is TGTGCCAGCAGTACCCGGGAAGCCGGCTCTGGAAACACCATATATTTT. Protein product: CASSTREAGSGNTIYF.

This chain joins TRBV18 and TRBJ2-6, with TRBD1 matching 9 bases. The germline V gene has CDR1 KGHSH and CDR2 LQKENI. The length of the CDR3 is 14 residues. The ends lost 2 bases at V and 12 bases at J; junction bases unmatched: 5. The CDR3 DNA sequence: TGTGCCAGCTCACCAACGGGACAGGGTCCCGTCCTGACTTTC. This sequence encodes CASSPTGQGPVLTF.

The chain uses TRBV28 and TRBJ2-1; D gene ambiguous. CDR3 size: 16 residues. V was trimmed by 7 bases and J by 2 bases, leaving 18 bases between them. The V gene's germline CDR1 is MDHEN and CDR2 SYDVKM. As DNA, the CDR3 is TGTGCCAGCACGCCTATATCCGGAAAGGCCTACAATGAGCAGTTCTTC. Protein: CASTPISGKAYNEQFF.

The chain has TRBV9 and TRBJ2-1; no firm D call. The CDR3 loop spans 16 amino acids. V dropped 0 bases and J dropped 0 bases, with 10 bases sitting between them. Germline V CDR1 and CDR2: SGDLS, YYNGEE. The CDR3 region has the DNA TGTGCCAGCAGCGTAGACGGCCTCAGCTCCTACAATGAGCAGTTCTTC. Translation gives CASSVDGLSSYNEQFF.

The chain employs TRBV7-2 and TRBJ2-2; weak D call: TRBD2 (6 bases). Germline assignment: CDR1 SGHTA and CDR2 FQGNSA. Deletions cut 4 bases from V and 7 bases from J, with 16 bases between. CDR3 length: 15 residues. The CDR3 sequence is CASSWGVSRVGELFF. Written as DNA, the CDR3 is TGTGCCAGCAGCTGGGGGGTTAGCAGGGTCGGGGAGCTGTTTTTT.

The CDR3 is CASSLNGGSIYNEQFF. CDR3 bases: TGTGCCAGCAGCTTAAACGGCGGGAGTATCTACAATGAGCAGTTCTTC. V usage is TRBV7-3 and J usage is TRBJ2-1, with 7 bases lining up with TRBD2. Germline loops: CDR1 SGHTA, CDR2 FQGTGA. The CDR3 runs to 16 residues. The V segment lost 1 base and the J segment 3 bases; nucleotides outside the gene matches: 6.

CDR3 residues: CASSADRGRANQPQHF. CDR3 coding DNA: TGTGCCAGCAGCGCTGACAGGGGTAGAGCAAATCAGCCCCAGCATTTT. V and J are TRBV5-6 and TRBJ1-5; 8 bases align to TRBD1. CDR3 length equals 16 residues. CDR1 and CDR2 from the germline V gene are SGHDT and YYEEEE. J lost 4 bases, V lost 4 bases, and 10 bases had no gene match.

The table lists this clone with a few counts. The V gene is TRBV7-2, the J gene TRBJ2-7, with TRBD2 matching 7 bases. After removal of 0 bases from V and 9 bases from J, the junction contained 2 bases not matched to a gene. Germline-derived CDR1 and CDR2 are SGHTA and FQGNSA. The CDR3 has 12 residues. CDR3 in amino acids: CASSLARGRQYF. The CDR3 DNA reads TGTGCCAGCAGCTTAGCGCGCGGGAGGCAGTACTTC.

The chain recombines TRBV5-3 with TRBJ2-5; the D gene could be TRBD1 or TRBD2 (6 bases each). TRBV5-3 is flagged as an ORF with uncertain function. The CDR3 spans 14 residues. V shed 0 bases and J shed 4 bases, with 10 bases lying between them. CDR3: CARSLEGGGETQYF. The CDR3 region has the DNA TGTGCCAGAAGCTTGGAGGGGGGAGGAGAGACCCAGTACTTC.

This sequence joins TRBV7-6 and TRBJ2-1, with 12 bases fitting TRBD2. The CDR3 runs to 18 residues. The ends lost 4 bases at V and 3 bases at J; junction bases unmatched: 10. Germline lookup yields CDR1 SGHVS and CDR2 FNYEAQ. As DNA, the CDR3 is TGTGCCAGCAGCTATAGACTAGCGGGAGTACAAATCTACAATGAGCAGTTCTTC. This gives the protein CASSYRLAGVQIYNEQFF.

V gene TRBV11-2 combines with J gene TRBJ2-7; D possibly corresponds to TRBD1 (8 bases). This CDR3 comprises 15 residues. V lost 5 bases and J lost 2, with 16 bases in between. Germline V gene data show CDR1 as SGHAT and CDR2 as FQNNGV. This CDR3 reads CASSPTGGAAYEQYF. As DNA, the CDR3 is TGTGCCAGCAGCCCAACAGGGGGGGCCGCCTACGAGCAGTACTTC.